Listed below are T cell receptor beta chains from one sample, sequenced in a study of blood T cell repertoires in COVID-19. Produced via immunoSEQ multiplex PCR; TCRdb's table is partial and in-frame only. The table records about 96,000 clones, around three quarters of them present only once. Specimen: peripheral blood. The source is a man over 45 who had recovered from COVID-19. Each CDR3 is given with its conserved first and last residue. Fields, in order: V gene, clone size, J gene, CDR3 protein. Part of the rows lack a size; the others show once, few, many or a class for expanded clones.

TRBV5-8,many,TRBJ2-4,CAGPRGNIQYF
TRBV7-2,.,TRBJ2-3,CASSFVGAGLAGATQYF
TRBV27,.,TRBJ1-1,CASTFMTPRRDEDGAFF
TRBV7-9,once,TRBJ2-2,CASSLGLAGTGELFF
TRBV7-9,.,TRBJ2-1,CASSLLAGRANEQFF
TRBV27,few,TRBJ2-4,CASSQGGTIAKNIQYF
TRBV28,.,TRBJ1-4,CAAGGGANEKLFF
TRBV5-1,.,TRBJ2-6,CASSLSSMSGANVLTF
TRBV11-2,.,TRBJ2-1,CASSRLQGAVNEQFF
TRBV18,.,TRBJ2-7,CASSPPGLIIYEQYF
TRBV9,few,TRBJ2-7,CASSGRDSPYEQYF
TRBV6-5,few,TRBJ1-2,CASAGGNYGYTF
TRBV9,.,TRBJ1-6,CASSVAPRDNSPLHF
TRBV10-3,.,TRBJ1-1,CAISDLALESSVAEAFF
TRBV15,once,TRBJ2-1,CATSLTTSVGNEQFF
TRBV27,.,TRBJ2-3,CASSLVGAGATDTQYF
TRBV7-8,once,TRBJ2-7,CASTPTELSYEQYF
TRBV5-1,.,TRBJ2-3,CASSFDRGSTDTQYF
TRBV28,.,TRBJ1-5,CASSLTGPGNQPQHF
TRBV7-6,.,TRBJ2-2,CASSLNPDRGAGELFF
TRBV6-6,.,TRBJ2-7,CASTGTGLSYEQYF
TRBV30,.,TRBJ2-1,CAWSSHKNEQFF
TRBV4-2,few,TRBJ2-5,CASSLNPASQNQETQYF
TRBV19,.,TRBJ2-2,CASSIQAGQTGELFF
TRBV5-6,.,TRBJ2-1,CASTTVPGGLVF
TRBV24-1,.,TRBJ1-2,CATKGDRAFYGYTF
TRBV24-1,.,TRBJ2-1,CATSGQNEQFF
TRBV28,.,TRBJ1-4,CASSLEGRGHEKLFF
TRBV10-3,.,TRBJ2-3,CAISLGTSGGTDTQYF
TRBV6-6,.,TRBJ2-7,CASSYPGQGNYEQYF
TRBV14,.,TRBJ2-1,CASSSSGTGGLDEQFF
TRBV5-1,.,TRBJ2-3,CASSGTGGIGDTQYF
TRBV30,once,TRBJ1-6,CAWREPPRQVGYNSPLHF
TRBV5-6,once,TRBJ1-2,CASSLGQNYNYGYTF
TRBV18,.,TRBJ2-3,CASSPVGGSTDTQYF
TRBV27,once,TRBJ1-2,CASSPQINYGYTF
TRBV24-1,.,TRBJ2-3,CATSDPSTDTQYF
TRBV7-8,.,TRBJ2-1,CASSPSYPGTGSDNEQFF
TRBV7-6,.,TRBJ1-2,CASSLESLGGYTF
TRBV7-9,.,TRBJ2-3,CASSLLWTSGMTDTQYF
TRBV11-1,.,TRBJ1-5,CASSFNFNQPQHF
TRBV5-4,.,TRBJ2-2,CASSLGGDFTGELFF
TRBV3-1/TRBV3-2,.,TRBJ2-7,CASSHLPGTPIYEQYF
TRBV3-1/TRBV3-2,.,TRBJ2-1,CASNGMGEQFF
TRBV7-9,once,TRBJ2-7,CASSSVRYEQYF
TRBV28,.,TRBJ2-5,CASGRSGSLKETQYF